The next 5 T cell receptor beta chains were all read from a single sample in a study of T cell responses to AZD1222 COVID-19 vaccine. Libraries were prepared by immunoSEQ multiplex PCR; TCRdb keeps only in-frame clonotypes and omits some of them. The sample records 150,000 or so clones, approximately 90% being singletons. Here the sequenced sample was peripheral blood, taken on day 0 of AZD1222 vaccination. The receptor set was obtained from an adult in good health.

This clone was picked up one time. The chain joins TRBV5-6 to TRBJ2-5; D is uncertain. Trimming shortened V by 5 bases and J by 2 bases, and 19 bases separated the two germline ends. Germline values: CDR1 SGHDT, CDR2 YYEEEE. The length of the CDR3 is 16 residues. CDR3 bases: TGTGCCAGCAGTCCCGAAGGGCCCAGTCCTCAAGAGACCCAGTACTTC. Translated: CASSPEGPSPQETQYF.

The J gene is TRBJ2-1, the V gene TRBV19, with 15 bases that match TRBD2. After removal of 6 bases from V and 9 bases from J, the junction contained 6 bases not matched to a gene. The CDR3 spans 15 residues. The germline CDR1 and CDR2 sequences are LNHDA and SQIVND (reference sequence). The CDR3 protein is CASSWTSGRGIEQFF. Written as DNA, the CDR3 is TGTGCCAGTAGCTGGACTAGCGGGAGGGGAATTGAGCAGTTCTTC.

This chain connects TRBV7-2 to TRBJ2-1; 10 bases map to TRBD2. V lost 5 bases and J lost 10; bases outside the gene matches: 11. This CDR3 has 15 residues. From germline, CDR1 is SGHTA and CDR2 FQGNSA. CDR3 amino acids: CASSPSGSGAWEQFF. CDR3 sequence (DNA): TGTGCCAGCAGCCCTAGCGGGAGTGGGGCATGGGAGCAGTTCTTC.

The chain uses TRBV10-3 and TRBJ1-5, with 7 bases matching TRBD1. Unmatched junction bases numbered 8, after V lost 1 base and J lost 5 bases. CDR1 and CDR2 (germline): ENHRY, SYGVKD. This CDR3 spans 16 amino acids. DNA of the CDR3: TGTGCCATCAGTGAGTGGCAGGGGGGAACAGATCAGCCCCAGCATTTT. Its protein product is CAISEWQGGTDQPQHF.

The rearrangement links TRBV12-3 or TRBV12-4 to TRBJ2-7; the match to TRBD1 covers 9 bases. V shed 10 bases and J 2 bases; nucleotides not matched to a gene: 3. The CDR3 totals 12 residues. The CDR3 DNA sequence: TGTGCCACTGGACAGGGGCCCTACGAGCAGTACTTC. It codes for CATGQGPYEQYF.